These T cell receptor beta chains were read from a single sample in a study of control samples from healthy donors and cancer patients. The repertoire was sequenced with immunoSEQ multiplex PCR; TCRdb's copy has only in-frame clones and lacks some. The profile covers more than 100,000 clones, with approximately 90% appearing a single time and 6.5% to 9% taken by the ten largest. The specimen was blood. All receptors come from a woman between 18 and 29 years old in good health. Each CDR3 is given with its conserved first and last residue. D genes are given only for firm matches. The size of a clone is reported for some rows only, either as once, few or many, or as a class for expanded clones.

TRBJ2-7	-	TRBV7-9	-	TGTGCCAGCAGCTTAGACCAAGGTTATTGGGTCTTC	CASSLDQGYWVF
TRBJ1-2	-	TRBV7-9	once	TGTGCCAGCAGTCCCGCCGGGATCTATGGCTACACCTTC	CASSPAGIYGYTF
TRBJ1-2	TRBD1	TRBV7-9	-	TGTGCCAGCAGCTTAGAGTACTTGACAGGGCAAAATAACTATGGCTACACCTTC	CASSLEYLTGQNNYGYTF
TRBJ2-5	TRBD1	TRBV29-1	-	TGCAGCGTTCGACAGGGGGGTCAAGAGACCCAGTACTTC	CSVRQGGQETQYF
TRBJ2-1	-	TRBV5-5	-	TGTGCCAGCAGCTTGGCGGCCGGGTCCTACAATGAGCAGTTCTTC	CASSLAAGSYNEQFF
TRBJ1-4	-	TRBV7-9	-	TGTGCCAGCAGCTTTCCTGGAAGGGGTTCGGGGGGCGCTTTGGAAAAACTGTTTTTT	CASSFPGRGSGGALEKLFF
TRBJ2-3	-	TRBV29-1	-	TGCAGCGAGGTAGGCAGCACAGATACGCAGTATTTT	CSEVGSTDTQYF
TRBJ2-6	-	TRBV6-5	-	TGTGCCAGCAGTTACGTGGTTGGCGGGGCCAACGTCCTGACTTTC	CASSYVVGGANVLTF
TRBJ1-5	-	TRBV27	once	TGTGCCAGCAGTTTATTCCGGGGGGCGGATCAGCCCCAGCATTTT	CASSLFRGADQPQHF
TRBJ2-1	-	TRBV6-5	once	TGTGCCAGCAGACCTAGCAGTCATGAGCAGTTCTTC	CASRPSSHEQFF
TRBJ1-1	-	TRBV10-3	-	TGTGCCATCAGTGAGTCGATCGGGGGGACGGCCACTGAAGCTTTCTTT	CAISESIGGTATEAFF
TRBJ1-2	-	TRBV5-6	-	TGTGCCAGCAGCGAGAGCAGGGAGTATGGCTACACCTTC	CASSESREYGYTF
TRBJ2-5	-	TRBV7-2	-	TGTGCCAGCAGCTTCCCGGGTATAAGGGCAGAAGAGACCCAGTACTTC	CASSFPGIRAEETQYF
TRBJ1-2	TRBD1	TRBV3-1/TRBV3-2	-	TGTGCCAGCAGCCCGGCGGACAGGACGAGTTATGGCTACACCTTC	CASSPADRTSYGYTF
TRBJ2-3	-	TRBV5-1	-	TGCGCCAGCGCTCGACGAGCAGCAGATACGCAGTATTTT	CASARRAADTQYF
TRBJ1-3	-	TRBV20-1	-	TGCAGTGCTAGTCCCGGGCTAGGAAACACCATATATTTT	CSASPGLGNTIYF
TRBJ2-2	-	TRBV24-1	-	TGTGCCACCAGTGTCACGGCCGGCACCGGGGAGCTGTTTTTT	CATSVTAGTGELFF
TRBJ1-1	-	TRBV12-5	-	TGTGCTAGTGGTTTGAAGGAGAACACTGAAGCTTTCTTT	CASGLKENTEAFF
TRBJ1-1	-	TRBV7-9	once	TGTGCCAGCAGCTTCAGTCAGGGGATAGCTTTCTTT	CASSFSQGIAFF
TRBJ1-5	-	TRBV7-2	-	TGTGCCAGCAGCTTTCTGGGGGATCAGCCCCAGCATTTT	CASSFLGDQPQHF
TRBJ2-6	-	TRBV4-3	-	TGCGCCAGCAGCCAAGCCGGATTTAGCTCTGGGGCCAACGTCCTGACTTTC	CASSQAGFSSGANVLTF
TRBJ1-4	-	TRBV6-2/TRBV6-3	-	TGCGCCAGCCGCCTAATGGAGTGGGAAAAACTGTTTTTT	CASRLMEWEKLFF
TRBJ2-7	-	TRBV30	-	TGTGCCTGGAGACCGACCCGAGACAGGTGGTCCTACGAGCAGTACTTC	CAWRPTRDRWSYEQYF
TRBJ2-2	TRBD2	TRBV9	many	TGTGCCAGCAGCGAAAGCGGGAGTGACACCGGGGAGCTGTTTTTT	CASSESGSDTGELFF
TRBJ2-3	-	TRBV5-1	few	TGCGCCAGCAGCCCTGGACAGAGCACAGATACGCAGTATTTT	CASSPGQSTDTQYF
TRBJ2-1	TRBD2	TRBV4-2	-	TGTGCCAGCAGCCAAGATAGCGGGTCCTACAATGAGCAGTTCTTC	CASSQDSGSYNEQFF
TRBJ2-7	TRBD1	TRBV7-9	-	TGTGCCAGCAGCAACGACAGGGAAGGTTCCTACGAGCAGTACTTC	CASSNDREGSYEQYF
TRBJ2-2	-	TRBV2	-	TGTGCCAGCAGTAAAAACACCGGGGAGCTGTTTTTT	CASSKNTGELFF
TRBJ1-2	-	TRBV7-9	-	TGTGCCAGCAGCCTCAGGGCTTGGAGCCCCCCTGACTATGGCTACACCTTC	CASSLRAWSPPDYGYTF
TRBJ1-2	TRBD1	TRBV2	-	TGTGCCAGCACTTCGACAGGGGTCGGCTATGGCTACACCTTC	CASTSTGVGYGYTF
TRBJ1-6	-	TRBV7-9	-	TGTGCCAGCAGCTTACGAGGATCGGGGAATTCACCCCTCCACTTT	CASSLRGSGNSPLHF
TRBJ2-1	-	TRBV6-5	-	TGTGCCAGCAGTTACTCGCTAGCCAATGAGCAGTTCTTC	CASSYSLANEQFF
TRBJ2-7	TRBD1	TRBV10-3	-	TGTGCCATCAGTGGACAGGGCCTCTACGAGCAGTACTTC	CAISGQGLYEQYF
TRBJ2-7	TRBD2	TRBV6-2/TRBV6-3	-	TGTGCCAGCAACCCCACGCCTAGCGGGGGCTACGAGCAGTACTTC	CASNPTPSGGYEQYF
TRBJ1-2	-	TRBV19	few	TGTGCCAGTAGTATCGGGACATACTATGGCTACACCTTC	CASSIGTYYGYTF
TRBJ2-2	TRBD1	TRBV19	-	TGTGCCAGTAGAAGTGGGACAGGGGCCACCGGGGAGCTGTTTTTT	CASRSGTGATGELFF
TRBJ2-7	TRBD2	TRBV12-3/TRBV12-4	-	TGTGCCAGCAGAAGCGGGGGGACCTACGAGCAGTACTTC	CASRSGGTYEQYF
TRBJ1-6	TRBD1	TRBV27	-	TGTGCCAGCAGTTCCCTAACAGGGGACTATAATTCACCCCTCCACTTT	CASSSLTGDYNSPLHF
TRBJ2-1	-	TRBV7-2	-	TGTGCCAGCAGCTTAGACGGTACGCCCTCCTACAATGAGCAGTTCTTC	CASSLDGTPSYNEQFF
TRBJ1-2	TRBD1	TRBV7-8	-	TGTGCCAGCAGCCCGGGACAGGGAAATGGCTACACCTTC	CASSPGQGNGYTF
TRBJ1-2	-	TRBV28	-	TGTGCCAGCAGTTTAAATACGGGGAGGAGTGGCTACACCTTC	CASSLNTGRSGYTF
TRBJ1-4	-	TRBV5-1	-	TGCGCCAGCAGGAGCGGGACGGATAATGAAAAACTGTTTTTT	CASRSGTDNEKLFF
TRBJ2-1	-	TRBV18	-	TGTGCCAGCTCACCACCGAGCCCGGAGTTAAAGTCCTACAATGAGCAGTTCTTC	CASSPPSPELKSYNEQFF
TRBJ1-1	-	TRBV6-2/TRBV6-3	-	TGTGCCAGCAGTATACCTCAGGGGAGGGTTAACACTGAAGCTTTCTTT	CASSIPQGRVNTEAFF
TRBJ2-7	-	TRBV21-1	-	TGTGCCAGCAGCTCCCGAAATGGGGGCTGCACCTACGAGCAGTACTTC	CASSSRNGGCTYEQYF
TRBJ2-7	-	TRBV27	-	TGTGCCAGCAGTTTCTCTTCTGGCGGTACCTTATACGAGCAGTACTTC	CASSFSSGGTLYEQYF
TRBJ2-7	TRBD2	TRBV28	-	TGTGCCAGCAGTCGCTCCCGGGGACTAGCGGGTGGATACGAGCAGTACTTC	CASSRSRGLAGGYEQYF
TRBJ2-3	TRBD2	TRBV6-2/TRBV6-3	-	TGTGCCAGCAGTTACAGCCCTCCCACTAGCGGGGGGTTTAATACAGATACGCAGTATTTT	CASSYSPPTSGGFNTDTQYF
TRBJ1-2	TRBD1	TRBV7-2	-	TGTGCCAGCAGCTTGGGTCCGGGACAGGGCTATGGCTACACCTTC	CASSLGPGQGYGYTF
TRBJ2-3	TRBD2	TRBV28	-	TGTGCCAGCTTCGGGGGGGTCATCGGCACAGATACGCAGTATTTT	CASFGGVIGTDTQYF
TRBJ2-3	-	TRBV4-1	-	TGCGCCAGCAGCCAAGGGCGCTATTCGGACATTTTAACTAGCACAGATACGCAGTATTTT	CASSQGRYSDILTSTDTQYF
TRBJ1-3	-	TRBV28	-	TGTGCCAGCAGTGTGTCTGGAAACACCATATATTTT	CASSVSGNTIYF